This TCR beta chain was documented in a study of identical twins. TCRdb redid the calling of the 5' RACE reads with MiXCR, one entry per CDR3 protein. The sample has 550,000 to 700,000 distinct CDR3 sequences, 9.6% seen once. From germline, CDR1 is SQVTM and CDR2 ANQGSEA. Trimming removed 6 bases at V and 5 bases at J, with 7 bases between. The CDR3 runs 10 residues. This clonotype was found a few times. This sample also appeared in a second study, on yellow fever vaccine responses in identical twins.

The sample was PBMCs. The receptor was isolated from a woman between 18 and 29 years old in good health. The chain uses TRBV29-1 and TRBJ2-5; D uncertain. The chain's CDR3 is CSVIMETQYF. The CDR3 bases are TGCAGCGTGATAATGGAGACCCAGTACTTC.